A single sample gave rise to the 17 T cell receptor beta chains below, sequenced in a study of cytomegalovirus exposure and HLA in healthy donors. With 60 Vbeta and 13 Jbeta primers, the PCR was carried out. Clones were sequenced by immunoSEQ multiplex PCR, and TCRdb holds only the in-frame ones, with some missing. This repertoire shows around 95,000 clones, about 75% found once; its top ten account for around a tenth. The sequenced material came from PBMCs. Receptors originate from a man in his thirties or forties in good health and CMV-seropositive.

The chain has TRBV2 and TRBJ1-4; tentatively, D is TRBD1 (5 bases). CDR3 size: 14 residues. Germline V lookup: CDR1 SNHLY, CDR2 FYNNEI. Trimming cost V 8 bases and J 5 bases, with 15 bases left between them. The CDR3 DNA reads TGTGCCAGCGACCAGGGACTCGGGAATGAAAAACTGTTTTTT. Translation: CASDQGLGNEKLFF.

This chain uses TRBV12-5 with TRBJ1-3, with no clear D. From germline, CDR1 is LGHNT and CDR2 FRNRAP. The CDR3 is 19 amino acids. Trimming took off 0 bases at V and 0 bases at J, with 18 bases between the two ends. For the CDR3, the DNA is TGTGCTAGTGGTTTGGTCGTGTCCCGACTGCGGAGCTCTGGAAACACCATATATTTT. Amino acids: CASGLVVSRLRSSGNTIYF.

The J gene is TRBJ2-7, the V gene TRBV5-1; possible D gene TRBD1, 6 bases. Trimming left V 0 bases short and J 3 bases short, with 10 bases between. The CDR3 has 14 amino acids. CDR1 is SGHRS and CDR2 is YFSETQ in the germline V gene. Here the CDR3 reads CASSLVGAVYEQYF. CDR3 DNA sequence: TGCGCCAGCAGCTTGGTGGGGGCGGTCTACGAGCAGTACTTC.

This clone was recorded a few times. The V gene is TRBV19, the J gene TRBJ1-2; TRBD1 is a possible D gene (6 bases). Germline CDR1 is LNHDA and CDR2 is SQIVND (reference sequence). The V and J ends lost 6 bases and 3 bases respectively, with 20 bases between them. This CDR3 is 16 amino acids long. The CDR3 region is CASSPGGQYRDYGYTF. As DNA, the CDR3 is TGTGCCAGTAGCCCCGGGGGGCAGTATCGGGACTATGGCTACACCTTC.

V is TRBV27 and J is TRBJ1-6; TRBD1 is a possible D gene (5 bases). The CDR3 is 18 residues long. Germline CDR1 is MNHEY and CDR2 is SMNVEV (reference sequence). The ends were cut back, 5 bases at V and 2 bases at J, with 19 bases in the middle. The CDR3 DNA is TGTGCCAGCAGTAACCGCGGTAGGGGTTTAGCCTATAATTCACCCCTCCACTTT. The encoded protein is CASSNRGRGLAYNSPLHF.

This clone was observed a single time. This chain uses TRBV5-4 with TRBJ2-6; D possibly corresponds to TRBD1 (5 bases). The germline V gene has CDR1 SGHNT and CDR2 YYREEE (reference sequence). V dropped 0 bases and J dropped 2 bases, with 15 bases sitting between them. The CDR3 runs to 18 residues. The CDR3 DNA follows: TGTGCCAGCAGCTTGGGGGGCGCAAGGGCCCCTGGGGCCAACGTCCTGACTTTC. This gives the protein CASSLGGARAPGANVLTF. Filled out from reference TRBV5-4 and TRBJ2-6, the complete variable domain reads ETGVTQSPTHLIKTRGQQVTLRCSSQSGHNTVSWYQQALGQGPQFIFQYYREEENGRGNFPPRFSGLQFPNYSSELNVNALELDDSALYLCASSLGGARAPGANVLTFGAGSRLTVL.

This clone was counted once. The genes are TRBV2 and TRBJ2-3, with D perhaps TRBD2 (5 bases). The ends were cut back, 11 bases at V and 3 bases at J, with 18 bases in the middle. Germline V gives CDR1 SNHLY, CDR2 FYNNEI. The CDR3 loop spans 14 amino acids. The DNA of the CDR3 is TGTGCCGGCCGGGTGAGCGGAGAGACAGATACGCAGTATTTT. Its protein product is CAGRVSGETDTQYF.

The chain has TRBV5-4 and TRBJ2-3, with TRBD1 as a possible D gene (6 bases). This CDR3 spans 16 amino acids. V was clipped by 0 bases and J by 4 bases, with 15 bases between them. Germline CDR1 reads SGHNT; CDR2 reads YYREEE (reference sequence). The CDR3 region is CASSLASMGAADTQYF. CDR3 DNA sequence: TGTGCCAGCAGCTTGGCCTCTATGGGGGCGGCAGATACGCAGTATTTT.

The rearrangement uses TRBV6-1 and TRBJ2-1, with a possible D match to TRBD1 (5 bases). Germline CDR1 and CDR2: MNHNS and SASEGT. This CDR3 has 16 amino acids. V was clipped by 4 bases and J by 8 bases, with 21 bases between them. Written as DNA, the CDR3 is TGTGCCAGCAGTGTACTGACAGTGGGTCTTACGTATGAGCAGTTCTTC. It specifies CASSVLTVGLTYEQFF.

V is TRBV27 and J is TRBJ2-7, with 10 bases that match TRBD1. Germline V lookup: CDR1 MNHEY, CDR2 SMNVEV (reference sequence). V lost 0 bases and J lost 4; bases outside the gene matches: 0. This CDR3 is 14 amino acids long. The CDR3, as DNA: TGTGCCAGCAGTTTATCGGACAGGGGGTACGAGCAGTACTTC. It yields the protein CASSLSDRGYEQYF.

The chain joins TRBV7-2 to TRBJ1-6, with a weak D call TRBD1 (6 bases). Germline V CDR1 and CDR2: SGHTA, FQGNSA. The CDR3 length is 17 residues. V was clipped by 2 bases and J by 5 bases, with 16 bases between them. CDR3 DNA sequence: TGTGCCAGCAGCTTAAACCACAGGGTATGGGATAATTCACCCCTCCACTTT. This codes for CASSLNHRVWDNSPLHF.

The chain couples TRBV27 to TRBJ2-1, with 7 bases fitting TRBD1. The V segment lost 0 bases and the J segment 5 bases; nucleotides outside the gene matches: 7. The CDR3 is made up of 16 amino acids. Germline V gives CDR1 MNHEY, CDR2 SMNVEV (reference sequence). CDR3 protein: CASSLSGGAWDNEQFF. As DNA, the CDR3 is TGTGCCAGCAGTTTATCAGGGGGCGCTTGGGACAATGAGCAGTTCTTC.

This clone was recorded a few times. This rearrangement joins TRBV7-9 to TRBJ1-1, with D unclear. The V end was cut by 1 base, the J end by 5 bases, with 5 bases between. The CDR3 has 12 amino acids. Germline-derived CDR1 and CDR2 are SEHNR and FQNEAQ (reference sequence). The CDR3 nucleotides read TGTGCCAGCAGCTTAGTCGTAACTGAAGCTTTCTTT. Translation gives CASSLVVTEAFF.

This chain uses TRBV7-3 with TRBJ1-4, with TRBD1 identical over 11 bases. Per the germline V gene, CDR1 is SGHTA and CDR2 is FQGTGA. The CDR3 extends over 16 amino acids. J gave up 3 bases and V 7 bases, and 7 bases lay outside the gene matches. CDR3 protein: CASTLGQGAANEKLFF. CDR3 sequence (DNA): TGTGCCAGCACCCTCGGACAGGGGGCAGCTAATGAAAAACTGTTTTTT. The full variable domain, completed using reference TRBV7-3 and TRBJ1-4, is GAGVSQTPSNKVTEKGKYVELRCDPISGHTALYWYRQSLGQGPEFLIYFQGTGAADDSGLPNDRFFAVRPEGSVSTLKIQRTERGDSAVYLCASTLGQGAANEKLFFGSGTQLSVL.

The J gene is TRBJ2-5, the V gene TRBV6-5; 12 bases align to TRBD2. The ends lost 5 bases at V and 2 bases at J; junction bases unmatched: 3. CDR3 length: 15 residues. The germline V gene has CDR1 MNHEY and CDR2 SVGAGI. DNA of the CDR3: TGTGCCAGCAGTGCTCTAGCGGGGGGGCAAGAGACCCAGTACTTC. Protein: CASSALAGGQETQYF.

This clone was counted a single time. The chain is built from TRBV19 and TRBJ2-7; 15 bases line up with TRBD2. The CDR3 length is 19 residues. CDR1 is LNHDA and CDR2 is SQIVND in the germline V gene (reference sequence). The V gene end was trimmed by 7 bases and the J gene end by 4 bases; junction bases not matched to a gene: 17. CDR3 region: CASTPRTSGGAQPGYEQYF. The CDR3 nucleotides are TGTGCCAGTACCCCCAGGACTAGCGGGGGGGCACAGCCCGGTTACGAGCAGTACTTC.

The chain uses TRBV19 and TRBJ2-2; D remains unclear. This CDR3 contains 14 residues. V lost 3 bases to trimming and J lost 0 bases, with 5 bases between them. Germline V lookup: CDR1 LNHDA, CDR2 SQIVND (reference sequence). The CDR3 DNA reads TGTGCCAGTAGTATCTCCTCGAACACCGGGGAGCTGTTTTTT. Translating gives CASSISSNTGELFF.